This TCR beta chain was recorded in a study of blood T cells in healthy people across ages. At least ten counts were recorded for this clonotype. Sample-barcoded 5' priming and a J-beta primer mix drove a second PCR of roughly 6 to 12 cycles. Each cDNA molecule, via a template-switch adaptor with 12 random nucleotides, was tagged. Each single sample gave us at least 3 million CDR3-containing paired-end reads. TCRdb re-analysed the 5' RACE reads in MiXCR, keeping a single row per CDR3 protein. The sample yields some 690,000 distinct CDR3 sequences, about a fifth seen once. The germline V gene has CDR1 SQVTM and CDR2 ANQGSEA. V lost 7 bases and J lost 5, with 14 bases in between. CDR3 length: 12 residues.

V gene TRBV29-1 combines with J gene TRBJ2-5; tentatively, D is TRBD2 (5 bases). The sequence came from a man between 65 and 85 years old in good health. The sample was blood. Here the CDR3 reads CSALRGRETQYF. The CDR3 DNA reads as TGCAGCGCCCTTCGGGGAAGGGAGACCCAGTACTTC.